Below are 2 T cell receptor beta chains sequenced from a single sample in a study of blood T cell repertoires in COVID-19. The table came from immunoSEQ multiplex PCR; TCRdb's copy has only in-frame clones and leaves some out. The repertoire holds fewer than 300,000 clones, with roughly 90% as singletons. What was sequenced was peripheral blood. These receptors were obtained from a woman younger than 45 with COVID-19, enrolled during active disease.

This chain joins TRBV29-1 and TRBJ1-1; D is possibly TRBD1 (6 bases). V was pared by 4 bases and J by 4 bases, with 10 bases between. Germline V lookup: CDR1 SQVTM, CDR2 ANQGSEA. The CDR3 covers 12 residues. The CDR3 spells CSVGGQFTEAFF. In DNA, the CDR3 is TGCAGCGTTGGAGGACAGTTCACTGAAGCTTTCTTT.

The chain has TRBV5-6 and TRBJ1-1, with D tentatively TRBD1 (6 bases). The CDR3 length is 14 residues. Between the trimmed V and J ends, which lost 0 bases and 1 base, there was a span of 7 bases. Germline V CDR1 and CDR2: SGHDT, YYEEEE. CDR3 protein: CASSLADRNTEAFF. The DNA for the CDR3 is TGTGCCAGCAGCTTGGCGGACAGGAACACTGAAGCTTTCTTT.